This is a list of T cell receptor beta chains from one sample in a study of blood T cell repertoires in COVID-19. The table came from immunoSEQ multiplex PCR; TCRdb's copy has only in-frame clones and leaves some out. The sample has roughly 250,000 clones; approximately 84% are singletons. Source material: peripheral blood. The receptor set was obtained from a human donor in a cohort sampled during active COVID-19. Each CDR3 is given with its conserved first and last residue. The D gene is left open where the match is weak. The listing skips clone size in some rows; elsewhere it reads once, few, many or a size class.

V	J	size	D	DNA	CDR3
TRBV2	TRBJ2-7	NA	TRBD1	TGTGCCAGCCGGGCGAGGACAGGGCTCAACGAGCAGTACTTC	CASRARTGLNEQYF
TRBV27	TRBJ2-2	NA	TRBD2	TGTGCCAGCACCACAGGACTAGCGGGGGAGACCGGGGAGCTGTTTTTT	CASTTGLAGETGELFF
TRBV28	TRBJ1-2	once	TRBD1	TGTGCCAGCAGCCCGCGAGGGACGGGACAGGGTAATCATGGCTACACCTTC	CASSPRGTGQGNHGYTF
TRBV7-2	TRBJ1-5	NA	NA	TGTGCCAGCAGCTTAGTAGGTCAGGATAATCAGCCCCAGCATTTT	CASSLVGQDNQPQHF
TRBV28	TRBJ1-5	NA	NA	TGTGCCAGTCAGGTGAGCAATCAGCCCCAGCATTTT	CASQVSNQPQHF
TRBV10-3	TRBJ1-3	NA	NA	TGTGCCATCAGTCGTGTTTCTGGAAACACCATATATTTT	CAISRVSGNTIYF
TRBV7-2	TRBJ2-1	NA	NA	TGTGCCAGCAGCTCGACGAGGAGGGCTAATAATGAGCAGTTCTTC	CASSSTRRANNEQFF
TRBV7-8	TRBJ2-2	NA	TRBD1	TGTGCCAGCAGCCAACGGACAGGGACCAACACCGGGGAGCTGTTTTTT	CASSQRTGTNTGELFF
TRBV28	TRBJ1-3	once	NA	TGTGCCAGCAGTTCGGGGTCTGGAAACACCATATATTTT	CASSSGSGNTIYF
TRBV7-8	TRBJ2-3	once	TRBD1	TGTGCCAGCAGCTTAGCACAGGGGCTTATGACAGATACGCAGTATTTT	CASSLAQGLMTDTQYF
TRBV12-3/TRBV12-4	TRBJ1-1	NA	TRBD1	TGTGCCAGCAGCAGCTACAGGGGCACTGAAGCTTTCTTT	CASSSYRGTEAFF
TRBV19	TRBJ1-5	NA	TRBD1	TGTGCCAGTAGGGACAGGGACAATCAGCCCCAGCATTTT	CASRDRDNQPQHF
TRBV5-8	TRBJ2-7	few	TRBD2	TGTGCCAGCAGCGGCAAATATCGGACTAGCTTTGAGCAGTACTTC	CASSGKYRTSFEQYF
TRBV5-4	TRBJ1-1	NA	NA	TGTGCCAGCAGAATGGGGCGGAACACTGAAGCTTTCTTT	CASRMGRNTEAFF
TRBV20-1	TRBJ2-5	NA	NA	TGCAGTGTTCAGAAGGAGACCCAGTACTTC	CSVQKETQYF
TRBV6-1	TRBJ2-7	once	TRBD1	TGTGCCAGCAGTCAAGCCGGGACAGGGTCCTACGAGCAGTACTTC	CASSQAGTGSYEQYF
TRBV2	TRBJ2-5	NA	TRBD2	TGTGCCAGCAGTGAAGCTGGACTAGCGGGAGCGTACCAAGAGACCCAGTACTTC	CASSEAGLAGAYQETQYF
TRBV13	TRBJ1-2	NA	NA	TGTGCCAGCAGCTCCTTGACACTCTTGGGCTATGGCTACACCTTC	CASSSLTLLGYGYTF
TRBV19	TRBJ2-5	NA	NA	TGTGCCAGTAGTGGATACAGGGCGGAGACCCAGTACTTC	CASSGYRAETQYF
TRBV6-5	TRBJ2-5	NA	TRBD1	TGTGCCAGCAGTCGGGACAGGGGGAGGGAGACCCAGTACTTC	CASSRDRGRETQYF
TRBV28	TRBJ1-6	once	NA	TGTGCCAGCAGCACTCCTTCCTTGCCTTATAATTCACCCCTCCACTTT	CASSTPSLPYNSPLHF
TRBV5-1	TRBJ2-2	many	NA	TGCGCCAGCAGCTTGGACAGTACGAGTGGCACCGGGGAGCTGTTTTTT	CASSLDSTSGTGELFF
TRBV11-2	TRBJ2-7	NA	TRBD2	TGTGCCAGCACGACTAGCGGGGCGAGCTCCTACGAGCAGTACTTC	CASTTSGASSYEQYF
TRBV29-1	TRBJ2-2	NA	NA	TGCAGCGTATCAACAGGGACCGGGGAGCTGTTTTTT	CSVSTGTGELFF
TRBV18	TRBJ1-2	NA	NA	TGTGCCAGCTCACCCCGGACAGCCTATGGCTACACCTTC	CASSPRTAYGYTF
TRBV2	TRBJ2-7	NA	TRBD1	TGTGCCAGCAAAGGGACAGTCACGGTTGGCGAGCAGTACTTC	CASKGTVTVGEQYF
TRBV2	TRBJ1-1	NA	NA	TGTGCCAGCAGTGTATGGACAGCCAGAATGAACACTGAAGCTTTCTTT	CASSVWTARMNTEAFF
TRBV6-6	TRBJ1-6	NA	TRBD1	TGTGCCAGCAGTTACTCGACGGGACAGGGGGCTAGAGCCCTCCACTTT	CASSYSTGQGARALHF
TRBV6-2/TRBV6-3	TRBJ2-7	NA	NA	TGTGCCAGCAGTCTGCCTAGGAACGAGCAGTACTTC	CASSLPRNEQYF
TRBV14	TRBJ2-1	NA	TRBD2	TGTGCCAGCAGCAAGGGAGCGGGGGGGCGGCGCAGGTCCTACAATGAGCAGTTCTTC	CASSKGAGGRRRSYNEQFF
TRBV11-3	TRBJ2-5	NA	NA	TGTGCCAGCAGCTTAATCCGGGTGGGCCTCAGGGAACGACAAGAGACCCAGTACTTC	CASSLIRVGLRERQETQYF
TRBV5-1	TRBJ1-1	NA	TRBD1	TGCGCCAGCAGCTTGACCGGGACAGGTAACACTGAAGCTTTCTTT	CASSLTGTGNTEAFF
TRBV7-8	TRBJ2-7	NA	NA	TGTGCCAGCAGCTTAGCTCCGTTCACAGGCTACGAGCAGTACTTC	CASSLAPFTGYEQYF
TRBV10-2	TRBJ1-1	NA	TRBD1	TGCGCCAGCAGTCGAGGGGGCGCGGACACTGAAGCTTTCTTT	CASSRGGADTEAFF
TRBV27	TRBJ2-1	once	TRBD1	TGTGCCAGCAGTAAACTACAGGGGGCGGACAATGAGCAGTTCTTC	CASSKLQGADNEQFF
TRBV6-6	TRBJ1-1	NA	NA	TGTGCCACCTCCGGAGGCACTGAAGCTTTCTTT	CATSGGTEAFF
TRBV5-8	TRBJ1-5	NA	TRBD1	TGTGCCAGCAGTAAGGGACAGGTCCCTTATAGCAATCAGCCCCAGCATTTT	CASSKGQVPYSNQPQHF
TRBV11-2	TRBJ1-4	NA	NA	TGTGCCAGCAGCTTAAGCCCCCTCGACAGAATATCATGGGGTGAAAAACTGTTTTTT	CASSLSPLDRISWGEKLFF
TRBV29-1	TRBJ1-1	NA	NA	TGCAGCTCTCAATCGGGGGGCAGGGAGGCTTTCTTT	CSSQSGGREAFF
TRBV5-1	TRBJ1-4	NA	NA	TGCGCCAGCAGCTCTAGCCCACCTAATGAAAAACTGTTTTTT	CASSSSPPNEKLFF
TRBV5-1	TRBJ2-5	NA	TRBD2	TGCGCCAGCAGCTTGTCTTGGGCGGGGGGGCCCGAGATCCAAGAGACCCAGTACTTC	CASSLSWAGGPEIQETQYF
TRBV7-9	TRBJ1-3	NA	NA	TGTGCCAGCAGCTTTCCCCAAGGGGGCTCTGGAAACACCATATATTTT	CASSFPQGGSGNTIYF
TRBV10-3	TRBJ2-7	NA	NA	TGTGCCATCAGGGCGGCTGTCATGGGTTCCGAGCAGTACTTC	CAIRAAVMGSEQYF
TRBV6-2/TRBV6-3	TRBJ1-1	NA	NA	TGTGCCAGCAGTTACGGGACATCTGGTTTCGGTGAAGCTTTCTTT	CASSYGTSGFGEAFF
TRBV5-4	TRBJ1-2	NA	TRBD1	TGTGCCAGCAGCTTCCGGGACAGTTATCACTATGGCTACACCTTC	CASSFRDSYHYGYTF
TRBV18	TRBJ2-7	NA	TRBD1	TGTGCCAGCTCACCCATCCCCCCGACAGGGGTCCACGAGCAGTACTTC	CASSPIPPTGVHEQYF
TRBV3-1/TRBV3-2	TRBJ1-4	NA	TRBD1	TGTGCCAGCAGACAGGGGATCAGCAATGAAAAACTGTTTTTT	CASRQGISNEKLFF
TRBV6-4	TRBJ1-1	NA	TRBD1	TGTGCCAGCAGTGCGCAACAGGGGGCCGGGGCTGAAGCTTTCTTT	CASSAQQGAGAEAFF
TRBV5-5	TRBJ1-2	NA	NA	TGTGCCAGCAGCCTTGATCTCAACTCCTATGGCTACACCTTC	CASSLDLNSYGYTF
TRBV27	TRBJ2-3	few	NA	TGTGCCAGCAGTTCCCTACCCGTCGGGGGAGATACGCAGTATTTT	CASSSLPVGGDTQYF
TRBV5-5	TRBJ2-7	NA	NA	TGTGCCAGCAGCTTGATCGGGAGCTCCTACGAGCAGTACTTC	CASSLIGSSYEQYF
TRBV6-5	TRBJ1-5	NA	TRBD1	TGTGCCAGCAGCGACAGGGTCCCCGGGCCCCAGCATTTT	CASSDRVPGPQHF
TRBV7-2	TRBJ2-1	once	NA	TGTGCCAGCAGCTTAGAACTAGCCGACGATGAGCAGTTCTTC	CASSLELADDEQFF
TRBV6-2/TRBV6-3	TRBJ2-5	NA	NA	TGTGCCAGCAGTGTCGGCAGGGGGAGGGAGACCCAGTACTTC	CASSVGRGRETQYF
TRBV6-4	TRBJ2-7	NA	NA	TGTGCCAGCAGTGCCCCTTTCGCGGGTGGCTCCTACGAGCAGTACTTC	CASSAPFAGGSYEQYF